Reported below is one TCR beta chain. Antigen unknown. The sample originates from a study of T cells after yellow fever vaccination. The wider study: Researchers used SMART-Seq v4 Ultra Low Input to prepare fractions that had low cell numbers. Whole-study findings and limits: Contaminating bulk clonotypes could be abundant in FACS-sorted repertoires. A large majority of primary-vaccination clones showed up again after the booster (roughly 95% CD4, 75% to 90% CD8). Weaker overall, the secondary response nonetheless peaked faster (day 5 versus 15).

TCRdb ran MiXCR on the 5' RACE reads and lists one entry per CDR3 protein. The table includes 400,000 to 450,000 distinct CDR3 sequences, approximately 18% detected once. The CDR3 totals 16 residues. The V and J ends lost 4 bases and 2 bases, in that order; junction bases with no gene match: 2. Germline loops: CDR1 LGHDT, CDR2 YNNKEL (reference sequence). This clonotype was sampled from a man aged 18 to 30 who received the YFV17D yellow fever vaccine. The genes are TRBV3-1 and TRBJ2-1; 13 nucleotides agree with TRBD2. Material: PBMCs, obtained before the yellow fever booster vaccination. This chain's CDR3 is CASSLTSGGTYNEQFF. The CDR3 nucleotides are TGTGCCAGCAGCCTGACTAGCGGGGGGACCTACAATGAGCAGTTCTTC.